This T cell receptor beta chain was captured by sequencing in a study of T cell clonotyping in hematopoietic cell transplantation. Overall study context: Pretransplant recipient samples were taken after cytoreduction. Findings and limits, study-wide: Cells were unsorted, so CD4 and CD8 contributions were not separated.

Stated time point: recipient sample about 28 days before transplant, after cytoreduction. Recipients were bled about 28 days pretransplant and at posttransplant days 30, 100, 180. CDR3 length: 16 residues. Germline CDR1 reads LGHNA; CDR2 reads YNFKEQ. With 4 bases clipped from V and 2 bases from J, the junction kept 9 bases outside the gene matches. Libraries were prepared by immunoSEQ multiplex PCR; TCRdb keeps only in-frame clonotypes and omits some of them. The sample records some 2,000 clones, 85% to 95% being singletons. Points on this clone: The antigen is undetermined.

The TCR originated in a woman in her forties or fifties with acute myeloid leukemia. Some clones in this sample may be carry-over from other donors' samples. The rearrangement joins TRBV4-2 to TRBJ1-1; 8 bases match TRBD1. The sequencing here drew on peripheral blood mononuclear cells, taken before stem cell transplant. The DNA of the CDR3 is TGTGCCAGCAGCCTCGGACAGGGAGAAGTAAACACTGAAGCTTTCTTT. It yields the protein CASSLGQGEVNTEAFF.